Detailed here is one T cell receptor (beta chain). This clonotype was detected ten times or more. Its antigen remains unidentified. No much larger clone is present one base from it, and per-base qualities are unavailable. Systemically healthy Caucasian individuals from Russia, 35 to 40 in total and aged about 6 to 95 years, were included as donors. Ten milliliters of peripheral blood were drawn from each donor into EDTA-treated Vacutainer tubes. Ficoll-Paque density-gradient centrifugation was used to isolate PBMCs, with at least 7 million per sample. Trizol reagent was used to extract total RNA from PBMCs, with at least 5.5 micrograms per sample. Naive CD45RAhigh/CD27high T cell percentages were measured by flow cytometry on a PBMC aliquot from every donor. Library creation used 5' RACE. The instrument was an Illumina HiSeq 2500. A second about 7 to 11 cycle PCR used a sample-barcoded 5' primer and a J-beta primer mix. Each TCR beta cDNA molecule received a unique molecular identifier from a template-switch 5' adaptor carrying 12 random nucleotides. Each sample yielded at least 2.5 million CDR3-containing paired-end reads. First-strand cDNA was synthesized from all RNA with the Mint cDNA synthesis kit, primed by a TRBC-specific oligonucleotide. Following uracil-DNA glycosylase treatment, a first 18-cycle PCR with universal primers M1SS and BC2_uni_R was performed on all cDNA. As for the authors' bioinformatics: Each sample was normalized by randomly selecting 1 million high-quality reads, each carrying a distinct molecular identifier. Instead of being binned into consensus sequences, reads with shared molecular identifiers were discarded. CDR3 identification, clonotype clustering and error correction used MiTCR with a Q25 quality threshold and the strictest error-elimination algorithm. Lower-bound total TCR beta diversity was estimated with a nonparametric unseen species model using Euler transformation. TCRdb reran the public reads through fastp at Q25 and MiXCR, keeping productive beta chains. Merged by CDR3 protein, the rows form single entries marked with the most common genes and DNA. For this entry, the V and J calls and clone size follow TCRdb and not the study's own pipeline. For this sample there are roughly 1.7 million distinct CDR3 sequences; 34% appear just once. The top ten clones comprise about 11% of the sample.

This sample stems from a study of blood T cells in healthy people across ages (dated by TCRdb to between 2015 and 2016). Turning to the overall study: In model experiments, template switching captured roughly one uniquely barcoded TCR beta cDNA molecule for every two T cells. To track age-related changes in TCR beta repertoire diversity, the study relied on deep sequencing normalized with unique cDNA molecular identifiers. The donors were split into four age groups: young (average 16 years), middle-aged (39), aged (about 62) and long-lived (approximately 80). To avoid experimental bias, donors of different ages were distributed randomly across sequencing lanes. The study analyzed two additional independent replicas of 1 million unique cDNA reads from the same blood draw for two donors, one aged 18 to 29 and one aged 80 or older. Beyond this particular receptor, the publication reports: As age increased, observed TCR beta diversity per million T cells dropped in a roughly linear way, and a significant reduction was already evident by age about 36. The CMV infection status of donors was not known, potentially confounding age-related changes in expanded clonotypes. There was a strong correlation between observed TCR beta diversity and the percentage of naive T cells measured by flow cytometry. Estimates of total diversity based on one million sequenced T cells were considered lower bounds and underestimates. Conclusive comparison of naive and antigen-experienced compartments was prevented by the profiling of bulk unsorted PBMCs. Compared with the aged group, the long-lived group had more naive CD4+ T cells, fewer expanded clones and increased TCR diversity, a pattern suggesting age selection.

Reading the germline V gene gives CDR1 SQVTM and CDR2 ANQGSEA. From cysteine to phenylalanine, the CDR3 is 14 amino acids long. Of the read, only the CDR3 DNA is kept; its 42 bases are in frame from base 1. The junction carries 17 bases between V and J, which are trimmed by 4 bases and 7 bases respectively. This clonotype was obtained from a woman in her 30s in good health. The sequence joins TRBV29-1 to TRBJ2-4, with a tentative D gene TRBD2 over 5 matching bases. Sequencing was done on a sample of blood. The CDR3 reads CSVAVGSSGNIQYF. The DNA sequence reads TGCAGCGTTGCAGTTGGTAGCTCGGGGAACATTCAGTACTTC.